This TCR beta chain came from a study of blood T cell repertoires in COVID-19 (dated by TCRdb to about 2020). A note on the overall study: The collaborator samples originated in the United States, Italy and Spain and spanned the acute and convalescent phases of COVID-19. The material from the prospective study consisted of cDNA or gDNA derived from T cells, B-cell-depleted T cells, or PBMCs. Subjects who had been exposed to COVID-19, were actively infected with it, or had recovered from it provided the deeply sampled blood TCRbeta repertoires that made up the dataset. Nearly every sample came with metadata listing a de-identified subject ID, COVID-19 status, age in years and sex. A freely available public database, intended as a resource for researchers studying the immune response to SARS-CoV-2, is where the repertoires were released. HLA class I and class II types, where available, came from metadata supplied by the sample provider rather than from assay-based typing. Samples came from the ongoing ImmuneRACE study (first 160 participants) plus 1,254 subjects from 6 global collaborators.

V is pared back by 5 bases and J by 4 bases, with 14 bases lying between the germline termini. The CDR3 starts with the cysteine, ends with the phenylalanine, and has 14 residues. This entry keeps only the CDR3 DNA: 42 bases, framed from base 1. CDR1 and CDR2 are read off the germline V gene as SGHAT and FQNNGV. Enrolling through a virtual design, the prospective study's participants ranged in age from about 18 to 89 years and lived across approximately 25 United States geographic areas. In the prospective study, cohorts were assigned on the basis of participant-reported clinical history obtained from a screening survey and a study questionnaire. ImmuneRACE Cohort 3 recovered participants were defined by two consecutive negative NP/OP PCR tests, healthcare professional clearance, or symptom resolution. In the prospective study, mobile phlebotomists collected whole blood, serum and a nasopharyngeal or oropharyngeal swab from each participant. Additional blood draws and questionnaires over an approximately 2-month period could optionally be provided by prospective study participants. Prospective study blood samples were shipped either frozen or at room temperature before DNA extraction.

TCRbeta CDR3 regions were amplified from genomic DNA using the immunoSEQ Assay, a bias-controlled multiplex PCR. The published analysis was carried out like this. Within the assay, amplification of reference gene primers was used to estimate how many nucleated cells each sample contained. Sequence reads were collapsed and filtered to measure the absolute abundance of every unique TCRbeta CDR3 rearrangement. For each sample, productive Simpson clonality was calculated by taking the square root of Simpson's diversity index across productive rearrangements. In TCRdb, the immuneACCESS table is reduced to in-frame sequences with V and J assigned. These tables do not hold every clone; where another copy was compared, an unresolved V gene accounts for under half, and the others remain unexplained. The DNA was the basis for D and trimming; V, J and clone size are from that table. Recorded for this sample are approximately 500,000 clones; roughly 90% of them occurred a single time. The ten largest clones take up approximately 1.8% of the sample.

Study-wide findings and limitations: The amount of clinical and demographic metadata varied by source and participant and was provided uncurated.

On this clone itself: Its cognate antigen has yet to be identified. Base quality data are lacking; no much larger clone is found one base away.

The receptor comes from a woman between 40 and 50 years old who had recovered from COVID-19. The V and J segments used are TRBV11-2 and TRBJ1-1; matching of 5 bases hints at TRBD1 as the D gene. The sample comprised PBMCs or T cells enriched from blood (not recorded which). The CDR3 region: CASSPGFLITEAFF. In nucleotides, the sequence is TGTGCCAGCAGCCCAGGGTTCTTGATCACTGAAGCTTTCTTT.